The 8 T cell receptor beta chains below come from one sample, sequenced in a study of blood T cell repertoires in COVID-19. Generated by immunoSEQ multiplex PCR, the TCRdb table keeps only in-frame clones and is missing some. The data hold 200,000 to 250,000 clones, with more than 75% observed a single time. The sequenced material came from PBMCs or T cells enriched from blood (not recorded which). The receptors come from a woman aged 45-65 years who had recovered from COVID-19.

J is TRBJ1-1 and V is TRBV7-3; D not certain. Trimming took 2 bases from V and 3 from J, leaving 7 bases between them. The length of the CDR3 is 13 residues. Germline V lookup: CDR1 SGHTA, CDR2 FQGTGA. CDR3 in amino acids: CASSLQQYTEAFF. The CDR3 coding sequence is TGTGCCAGCAGCTTACAACAGTACACTGAAGCTTTCTTT. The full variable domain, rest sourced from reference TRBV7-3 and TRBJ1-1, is GAGVSQTPSNKVTEKGKYVELRCDPISGHTALYWYRQSLGQGPEFLIYFQGTGAADDSGLPNDRFFAVRPEGSVSTLKIQRTERGDSAVYLCASSLQQYTEAFFGQGTRLTVV.

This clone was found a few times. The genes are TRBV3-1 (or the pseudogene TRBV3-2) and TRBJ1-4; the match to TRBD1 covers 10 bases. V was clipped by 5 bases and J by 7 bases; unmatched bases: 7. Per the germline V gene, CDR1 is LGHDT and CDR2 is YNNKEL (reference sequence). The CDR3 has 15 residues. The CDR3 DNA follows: TGTGCCAGCAGCACCCGGACAGGGGGAGTTGAAAAACTGTTTTTT. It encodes CASSTRTGGVEKLFF.

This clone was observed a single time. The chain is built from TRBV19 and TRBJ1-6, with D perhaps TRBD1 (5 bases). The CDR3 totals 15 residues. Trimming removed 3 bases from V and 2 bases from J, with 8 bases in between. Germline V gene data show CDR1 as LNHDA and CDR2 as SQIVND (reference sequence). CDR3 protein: CASSIEQAYNSPLHF. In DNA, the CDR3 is TGTGCCAGTAGTATCGAACAGGCCTATAATTCACCCCTCCACTTT.

CDR3 protein: CASSPKTGKNTEAFF. The CDR3 region has the DNA TGCGCCAGCAGCCCGAAGACGGGAAAGAACACTGAAGCTTTCTTT. J is TRBJ1-1 and V is TRBV4-1; D is undetermined. The V end lost 4 bases, the J end lost 1 base, and 13 bases lay between the germline ends. CDR1 MGHRA and CDR2 YSYEKL come from the germline V gene. CDR3 length: 15 amino acids.

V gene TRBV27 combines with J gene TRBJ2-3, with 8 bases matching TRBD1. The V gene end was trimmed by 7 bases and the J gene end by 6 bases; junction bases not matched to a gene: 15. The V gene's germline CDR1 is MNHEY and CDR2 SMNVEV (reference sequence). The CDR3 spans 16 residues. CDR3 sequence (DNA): TGTGCCAGCACCACTGGGGGGACAGGTGGGTCGGATACGCAGTATTTT. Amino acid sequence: CASTTGGTGGSDTQYF.

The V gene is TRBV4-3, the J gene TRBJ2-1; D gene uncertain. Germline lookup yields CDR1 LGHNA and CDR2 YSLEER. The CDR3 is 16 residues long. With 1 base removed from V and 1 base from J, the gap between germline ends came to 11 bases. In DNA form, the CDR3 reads TGCGCCAGCAGCCAAGTTGCAGGATCTTCCTACAATGAGCAGTTCTTC. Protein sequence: CASSQVAGSSYNEQFF.

The chain's CDR3 is CASSPNPGRAGELFF. DNA for the CDR3: TGCGCCAGCAGCCCCAACCCTGGCCGGGCCGGGGAGCTGTTTTTT. The chain combines TRBV4-1 with TRBJ2-2; no clear D. Trimming removed 4 bases at V and 6 bases at J, with 15 bases between. Germline V CDR1 and CDR2: MGHRA, YSYEKL. The CDR3 sequence is 15 residues long.

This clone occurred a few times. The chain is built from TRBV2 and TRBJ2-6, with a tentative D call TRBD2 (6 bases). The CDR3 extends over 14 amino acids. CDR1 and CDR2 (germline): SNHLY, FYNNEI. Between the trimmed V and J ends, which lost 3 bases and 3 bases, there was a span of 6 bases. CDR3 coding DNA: TGTGCCAGCAGTGACGGGGGTGGGGCCAACGTCCTGACTTTC. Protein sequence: CASSDGGGANVLTF.